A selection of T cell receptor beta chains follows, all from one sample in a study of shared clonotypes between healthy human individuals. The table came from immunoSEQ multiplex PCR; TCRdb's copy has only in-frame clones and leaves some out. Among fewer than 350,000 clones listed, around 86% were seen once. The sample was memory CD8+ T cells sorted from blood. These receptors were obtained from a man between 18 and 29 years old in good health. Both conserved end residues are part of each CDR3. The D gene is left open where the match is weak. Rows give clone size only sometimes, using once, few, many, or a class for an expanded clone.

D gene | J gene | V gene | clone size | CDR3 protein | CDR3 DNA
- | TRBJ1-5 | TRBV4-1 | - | CASSQDRGSNQPQHF | TGCGCCAGCAGCCAAGATCGGGGGAGCAATCAGCCCCAGCATTTT
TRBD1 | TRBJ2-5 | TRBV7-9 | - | CASSPEDRPQETQYF | TGTGCCAGCAGCCCAGAGGACAGGCCCCAAGAGACCCAGTACTTC
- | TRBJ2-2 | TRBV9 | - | CASSVEGGSDTGELFF | TGTGCCAGCAGCGTAGAGGGGGGATCGGACACCGGGGAGCTGTTTTTT
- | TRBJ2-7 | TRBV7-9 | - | CASTNLYGSEQYF | TGTGCCAGCACCAATCTGTACGGTTCTGAGCAGTACTTC
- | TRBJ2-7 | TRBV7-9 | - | CASSSPWTETEQYF | TGTGCCAGCAGCTCCCCATGGACAGAGACCGAGCAGTACTTC
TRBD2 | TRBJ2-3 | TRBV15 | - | CATSSGGADTQYF | TGTGCCACCAGCAGCGGGGGGGCAGATACGCAGTATTTT
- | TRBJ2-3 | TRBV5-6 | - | CASSFGTHSLGGDTQYF | TGTGCCAGCAGCTTCGGGACCCACAGCCTAGGTGGAGATACGCAGTATTTT
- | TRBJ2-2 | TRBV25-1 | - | CASSEYGWTGELFF | TGTGCCAGCAGTGAATATGGGTGGACCGGGGAGCTGTTTTTT
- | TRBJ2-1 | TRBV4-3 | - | CASSRFLGPGHGQFF | TGCGCCAGCAGCCGCTTTCTAGGGCCGGGTCATGGGCAGTTCTTC
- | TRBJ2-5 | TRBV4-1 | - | CASSQEFSPAVVTQYF | TGCGCCAGCAGCCAAGAGTTTAGCCCCGCGGTTGTGACCCAGTACTTC
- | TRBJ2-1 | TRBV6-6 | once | CASSYRGTKDNEQFF | TGTGCCAGCAGTTATCGTGGGACGAAAGACAATGAGCAGTTCTTC
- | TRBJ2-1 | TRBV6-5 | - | CASSSDSASYNEQFF | TGTGCCAGCAGTTCCGACTCCGCTTCCTACAATGAGCAGTTCTTC
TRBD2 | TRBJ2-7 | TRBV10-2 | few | CASRGTSGSYEQYF | TGCGCCAGCAGAGGGACTAGCGGTTCGTACGAGCAGTACTTC
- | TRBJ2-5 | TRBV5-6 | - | CASSLYLQETQYF | TGTGCCAGCAGCTTGTACCTCCAAGAGACCCAGTACTTC
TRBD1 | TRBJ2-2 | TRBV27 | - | CASSLIWGQGILPTNTGELFF | TGTGCCAGCAGTTTAATATGGGGACAGGGTATACTACCTACGAACACCGGGGAGCTGTTTTTT
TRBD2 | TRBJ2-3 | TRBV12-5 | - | CASAGGLSTDTQYF | TGTGCTAGTGCGGGAGGGCTTAGCACAGATACGCAGTATTTT
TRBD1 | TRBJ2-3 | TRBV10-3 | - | CAISESKTGGWDTQYF | TGTGCCATCAGTGAGTCTAAGACAGGGGGCTGGGATACGCAGTATTTT
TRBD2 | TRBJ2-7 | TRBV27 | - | CASSFAGGEGEQYF | TGTGCCAGCAGTTTTGCGGGAGGCGAGGGCGAGCAGTACTTC
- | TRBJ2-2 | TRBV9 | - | CASGIVNTGELFF | TGTGCCAGCGGCATAGTGAACACCGGGGAGCTGTTTTTT
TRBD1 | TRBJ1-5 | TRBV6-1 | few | CASSEWDRDNQPQHF | TGTGCCAGCAGTGAATGGGACAGAGACAATCAGCCCCAGCATTTT
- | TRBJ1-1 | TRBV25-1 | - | CASSWTGNTEAFF | TGTGCCAGCAGTTGGACGGGGAACACTGAAGCTTTCTTT
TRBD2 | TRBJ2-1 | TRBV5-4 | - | CASSLGGEGNNEQFF | TGTGCCAGCAGCTTGGGAGGGGAGGGTAACAATGAGCAGTTCTTC
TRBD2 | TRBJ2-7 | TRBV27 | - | CASSLSMIGLAGGYEQYF | TGTGCCAGCAGTTTATCGATGATAGGTCTAGCGGGGGGCTACGAGCAGTACTTC
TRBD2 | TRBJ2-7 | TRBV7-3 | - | CASSIAGGPKYEQYF | TGTGCCAGCAGCATAGCGGGGGGGCCGAAGTACGAGCAGTACTTC
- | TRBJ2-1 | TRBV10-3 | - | CAIGGTYANEQFF | TGTGCCATCGGGGGGACTTATGCCAATGAGCAGTTCTTC
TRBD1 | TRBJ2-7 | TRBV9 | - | CASSALTGQGRHEQYF | TGTGCCAGCAGCGCCCTCACGGGACAGGGGCGCCACGAGCAGTACTTC
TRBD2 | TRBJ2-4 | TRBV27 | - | CASRLTSGGAQNIQYF | TGTGCCAGCAGGCTAACTAGCGGGGGGGCCCAAAACATTCAGTACTTC
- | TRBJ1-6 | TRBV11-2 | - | CASSLGYLRRDNSPLHF | TGTGCCAGCAGCTTGGGGTACTTACGGAGGGATAATTCACCCCTCCACTTT
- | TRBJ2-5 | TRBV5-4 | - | CASSLYGRSPQETQYF | TGTGCCAGCAGCTTGTATGGGAGGTCCCCCCAAGAGACCCAGTACTTC
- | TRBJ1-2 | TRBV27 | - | CASRTLQGSYGYTF | TGTGCCAGCAGGACATTGCAGGGATCCTATGGCTACACCTTC
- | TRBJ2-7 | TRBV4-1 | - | CASSHSYYYEQYF | TGCGCCAGCAGCCACAGCTACTACTACGAGCAGTACTTC
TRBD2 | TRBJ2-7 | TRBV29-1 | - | CSVEGGGSYEQYF | TGCAGCGTTGAAGGGGGGGGCTCCTACGAGCAGTACTTC
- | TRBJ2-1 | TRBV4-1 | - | CASSQELGEYNEQFF | TGCGCCAGCAGCCAAGAGTTGGGGGAGTACAATGAGCAGTTCTTC
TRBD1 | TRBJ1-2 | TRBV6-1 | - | CASSRDRGDGYTF | TGTGCCAGCAGCAGAGACAGGGGTGATGGCTACACCTTC
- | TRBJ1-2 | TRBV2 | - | CASSGVVPSLQTNYGYTF | TGTGCCAGCAGTGGCGTGGTTCCGTCCCTGCAGACAAACTATGGCTACACCTTC
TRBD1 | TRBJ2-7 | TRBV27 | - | CASRMTGGGSYEQYF | TGTGCCAGCAGAATGACAGGGGGCGGTTCCTACGAGCAGTACTTC
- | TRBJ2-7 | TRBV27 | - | CASSLIGGPSYEQYF | TGTGCCAGCAGTTTAATCGGGGGGCCCTCCTACGAGCAGTACTTC
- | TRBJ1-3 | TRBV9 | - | CASSVGDSGNTIYF | TGTGCCAGCAGCGTAGGGGACTCTGGAAACACCATATATTTT
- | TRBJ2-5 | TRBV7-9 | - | CASSPPPRQETQYF | TGTGCCAGCAGCCCCCCACCACGACAAGAGACCCAGTACTTC
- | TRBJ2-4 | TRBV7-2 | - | CASSLRGVAKNIQYF | TGTGCCAGCAGCTTGAGAGGGGTGGCCAAAAACATTCAGTACTTC
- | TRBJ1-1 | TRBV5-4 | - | CASSGDSLNTEAFF | TGTGCCAGCAGCGGTGACAGCCTGAACACTGAAGCTTTCTTT
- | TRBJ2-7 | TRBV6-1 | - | CALRSGGRYEQYF | TGTGCCCTCCGTTCGGGGGGCAGGTACGAGCAGTACTTC
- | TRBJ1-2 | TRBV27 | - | CASSLNSGGFYGYTF | TGTGCCAGCAGTTTAAATTCCGGGGGATTCTATGGCTACACCTTC
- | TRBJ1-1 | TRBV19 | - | CASSITGMTEAFF | TGTGCCAGTAGTATCACAGGGATGACTGAAGCTTTCTTT
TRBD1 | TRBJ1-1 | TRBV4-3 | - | CASSQDRGQVNTEAFF | TGCGCCAGCAGCCAAGACAGGGGGCAGGTGAACACTGAAGCTTTCTTT
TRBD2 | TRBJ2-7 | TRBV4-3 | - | CASSQDMASGSYEQYF | TGCGCCAGCAGCCAAGATATGGCTAGCGGTTCCTACGAGCAGTACTTC
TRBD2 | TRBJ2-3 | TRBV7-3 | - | CASSLTLFSGDRGDTQYF | TGTGCCAGCAGCTTAACGTTATTTAGCGGGGACCGCGGAGATACGCAGTATTTT
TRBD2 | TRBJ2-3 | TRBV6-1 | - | CASDGGSGTDTQYF | TGTGCCAGCGATGGCGGGAGTGGGACAGATACGCAGTATTTT
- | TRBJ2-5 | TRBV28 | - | CASTDGQGTETQYF | TGTGCCAGCACTGACGGTCAGGGAACGGAGACCCAGTACTTC
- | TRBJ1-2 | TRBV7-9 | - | CASSLDASLIYGYTF | TGTGCCAGCAGCTTAGACGCCAGTCTCATCTATGGCTACACCTTC
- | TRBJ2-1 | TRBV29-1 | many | CSVELGEWDNEQFF | TGCAGCGTTGAATTGGGGGAGTGGGACAATGAGCAGTTCTTC
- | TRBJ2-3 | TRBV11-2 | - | CASRPPRSGSPDTQYF | TGTGCCAGCAGACCCCCCCGGAGCGGGTCCCCAGATACGCAGTATTTT
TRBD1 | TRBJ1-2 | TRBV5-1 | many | CASSAGQGVPERGYTF | TGCGCCAGCAGCGCGGGACAGGGCGTCCCAGAGAGGGGCTACACCTTC
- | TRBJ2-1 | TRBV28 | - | CASRIGNEQFF | TGTGCCAGCAGGATCGGCAATGAGCAGTTCTTC
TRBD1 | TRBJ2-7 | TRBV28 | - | CASSSPSRDSVSYEQYF | TGTGCCAGCAGTTCCCCTTCTCGGGACAGCGTCTCCTACGAGCAGTACTTC
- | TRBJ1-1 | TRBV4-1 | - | CASSQDGALGSTEAFF | TGCGCCAGCAGCCAAGATGGAGCTCTAGGGTCTACTGAAGCTTTCTTT
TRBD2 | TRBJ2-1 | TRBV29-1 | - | CSVGSGEDNEQFF | TGCAGCGTTGGAAGCGGGGAGGACAATGAGCAGTTCTTC